The clone carrying this T cell receptor (beta chain) has a handful of counts. No antigen is known for it. Deletions cut 8 bases from V and 5 bases from J, with 16 bases between. CDR1 MDHEN and CDR2 SYDVKM come from the germline V gene. This CDR3 is built from 14 residues. The sample is drawn from a study of cytomegalovirus exposure and HLA in healthy donors. About the research overall: Across around 400 genotyped donors, approximately 80% landed in the Caucasian-associated ancestry cluster.

Among the donors, all were healthy bone marrow donors. The PCR employed 60 Vbeta primers together with 13 Jbeta primers. TCRdb's table, derived via immunoSEQ multiplex PCR, lists solely in-frame clones and lacks some. This sample yields 150,000 or so clones, of which around 70% are seen a single time; roughly 4.5% belongs to the top ten. General study results and limits: Upon later analysis, TCR association rates were observed to vary by HLA locus, being highest for DRB1 and lowest for HLA-C.

The source is a man between 18 and 35 years old in good health and CMV-seropositive. Sample: PBMCs. The chain employs TRBV28 and TRBJ1-5, with a possible D match to TRBD1 (5 bases). CDR3 sequence (DNA): TGTGCCAGCTCCCTGGGGGGGGTGTATCAGCCCCAGCATTTT. Translating it yields CASSLGGVYQPQHF.